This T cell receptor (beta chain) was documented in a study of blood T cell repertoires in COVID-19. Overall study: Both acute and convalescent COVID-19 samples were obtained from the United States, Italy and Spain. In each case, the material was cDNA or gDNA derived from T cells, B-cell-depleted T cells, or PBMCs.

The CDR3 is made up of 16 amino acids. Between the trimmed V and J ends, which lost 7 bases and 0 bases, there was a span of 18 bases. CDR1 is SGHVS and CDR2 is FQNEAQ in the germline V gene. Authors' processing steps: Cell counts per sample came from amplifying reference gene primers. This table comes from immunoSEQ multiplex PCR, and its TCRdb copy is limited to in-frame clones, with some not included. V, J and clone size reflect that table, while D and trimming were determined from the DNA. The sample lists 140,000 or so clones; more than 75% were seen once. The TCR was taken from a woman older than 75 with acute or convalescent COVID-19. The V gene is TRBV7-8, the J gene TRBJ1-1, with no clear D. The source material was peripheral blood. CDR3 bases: TGTGCCAGCACCAAAGGGAGGGTCCTAATGAACACTGAAGCTTTCTTT. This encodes CASTKGRVLMNTEAFF.